This T cell receptor (beta chain) comes out of a study of T cell changes during pregnancy in multiple sclerosis. The data were produced by immunoSEQ multiplex PCR, yet TCRdb's version contains in-frame clones alone and is incomplete. The table shows more than 55,000 clones, with 94% occurring only once. CDR1 and CDR2 from the germline V gene are SGHDN and FVKESK. The CDR3 runs 15 residues. The ends were cut back, 4 bases at V and 0 bases at J, with 12 bases in the middle. Sequenced material: CD8+ T cells from peripheral blood mononuclear cells, taken in the third trimester of pregnancy. This TCR was recovered from a female donor with multiple sclerosis, enrolled in a pregnancy study. This chain joins TRBV14 and TRBJ1-1; D unclear. CDR3 bases: TGTGCCAGCAGCCCGTACCCTATTATGAACACTGAAGCTTTCTTT. Translation gives CASSPYPIMNTEAFF.